This T cell receptor beta chain was profiled in a study of blood T cell repertoires in COVID-19. In the study overall: From the United States, Italy and Spain came samples of acute and convalescent COVID-19. T cells, B-cell-depleted T cells, or PBMCs supplied cDNA or gDNA.

Sequenced by immunoSEQ multiplex PCR; TCRdb stores in-frame clones only, minus some. The sample lists around 260,000 clones, over 70% seen once, with roughly 10% in the top ten. The sample taken for sequencing was peripheral blood. This sequence was found in a woman in her 70s with COVID-19, enrolled during active disease.

CDR3 in amino acids: CASRSRDRGVTGANVLTF. The CDR3 DNA is TGCGCCAGCAGAAGCCGGGACAGGGGAGTCACTGGGGCCAACGTCCTGACTTTC. The V and J genes are TRBV5-1 and TRBJ2-6; 10 bases align to TRBD1. Germline CDR1 and CDR2: SGHRS and YFSETQ. Losses at the gene ends were 5 bases for V and 2 bases for J; bases not matched to a gene: 10. The CDR3 totals 18 residues. The full variable domain, its missing parts supplied by reference TRBV5-1 and TRBJ2-6, is KAGVTQTPRYLIKTRGQQVTLSCSPISGHRSVSWYQQTPGQGLQFLFEYFSETQRNKGNFPGRFSGRQFSNSRSEMNVSTLELGDSALYLCASRSRDRGVTGANVLTFGAGSRLTVL.